Below are 14 T cell receptor beta chains sequenced from a single sample in a study of blood T cell repertoires in COVID-19. Profiled with immunoSEQ multiplex PCR; TCRdb holds only in-frame clones, not every one. There are roughly 130,000 clones in the sample; 65% to 90% occur only once, and 2.3% lies in the top ten. Source material: PBMCs or T cells enriched from blood (not recorded which). The receptor set was obtained from a woman aged 45-65 years who had recovered from COVID-19.

The V and J genes are TRBV13 and TRBJ2-7; TRBD1 matches at 9 bases. CDR3 size: 16 residues. The germline V gene encodes CDR1 PRHDT and CDR2 FYEKMQ (reference sequence). The V gene end was trimmed by 4 bases and the J gene end by 3 bases; junction bases not matched to a gene: 10. This chain's CDR3 is CASSSVRGTGYYEQYF. Here the CDR3 DNA reads TGTGCCAGCAGCTCTGTCAGAGGGACAGGGTACTACGAGCAGTACTTC.

The rearrangement joins TRBV10-2 to TRBJ2-1, with a tentative D call TRBD2 (7 bases). V lost 4 bases, J lost 2 bases, and 15 bases lay in between. This CDR3 contains 16 residues. Per germline, CDR1 WSHSY and CDR2 SAAADI. DNA of the CDR3: TGCGCCAGCAGTGCATATCGGGGGGCCCCCTACAATGAGCAGTTCTTC. Residues: CASSAYRGAPYNEQFF.

This clone was observed a single time. The chain has TRBV10-1 and TRBJ2-5; 12 bases agree with TRBD2. CDR1 is WNHNN and CDR2 is SYGVQD in the germline V gene (reference sequence). Losses at the gene ends were 3 bases for V and 5 bases for J; bases not matched to a gene: 7. This CDR3 comprises 16 residues. Here the CDR3 DNA reads TGCGCCAGCAGTGATCGAGGACTAGCGGGGACGGAGACCCAGTACTTC. Protein: CASSDRGLAGTETQYF.

The chain carries TRBV5-6 and TRBJ2-7; TRBD1 is a possible D gene (6 bases). Trimming cost V 0 bases and J 2 bases, with 18 bases left between them. Germline V gene data show CDR1 as SGHDT and CDR2 as YYEEEE. CDR3 length: 17 amino acids. This chain's CDR3 is CASSLGGDIALPYEQYF. CDR3 nucleotides: TGTGCCAGCAGCTTGGGTGGGGACATAGCGTTACCCTACGAGCAGTACTTC.

The V and J genes are TRBV6-5 and TRBJ2-1, with TRBD2 identical over 13 bases. Germline V gene sequence: CDR1 MNHEY, CDR2 SVGAGI. This CDR3 comprises 15 residues. V lost 0 bases to trimming and J lost 9 bases; unmatched junction nucleotides: 2. CDR3 in amino acids: CASSYSRTSGSEQFF. The CDR3 DNA sequence: TGTGCCAGCAGTTACTCTAGGACTAGCGGGAGTGAGCAGTTCTTC.

This chain links TRBV21-1 with TRBJ1-2; the table's D gene call, TRBD1, was not cross checked with the DNA. TRBV21-1 has pseudogene status. The CDR3 totals 14 residues. CDR3 DNA: TGTGCCAGCAGGCACAGGGCACTTACCTATGGCTACACCTTC. This sequence encodes CASRHRALTYGYTF.

V is TRBV15 and J is TRBJ2-2, with D perhaps TRBD1 (7 bases). The CDR3 is made up of 15 amino acids. CDR1 and CDR2 from the germline V gene are LNHNV and YYDKDF (reference sequence). V lost 8 bases and J lost 4, with 17 bases in between. In DNA form, the CDR3 reads TGTGCCACCGAAAAGGAGGGGGCAGGCACCGGGGAGCTGTTTTTT. Residues: CATEKEGAGTGELFF.

This sequence joins TRBV5-6 and TRBJ2-1; maybe TRBD1 (6 bases). Germline lookup yields CDR1 SGHDT and CDR2 YYEEEE. The CDR3 is made up of 11 amino acids. Trimming took off 4 bases at V and 12 bases at J, with 11 bases between the two ends. CDR3 sequence reads: CASSLGAGQFF. For the CDR3, the DNA is TGTGCCAGCAGCCTGGGGGCAGGGCAGTTCTTC.

This clone appeared a single time. J is TRBJ2-7 and V is TRBV28; D is unclear. This CDR3 has 14 amino acids. CDR1 is MDHEN, CDR2 SYDVKM, per germline. V lost 5 bases to trimming and J lost 0 bases, with 11 bases between them. This CDR3 reads CASSGPPSSYEQYF. Written as DNA, the CDR3 is TGTGCCAGCAGTGGGCCGCCAAGCTCCTACGAGCAGTACTTC. The full variable domain, with the rest looked up from reference TRBV28 and TRBJ2-7, is DVKVTQSSRYLVKRTGEKVFLECVQDMDHENMFWYRQDPGLGLRLIYFSYDVKMKEKGDIPEGYSVSREKKERFSLILESASTNQTSMYLCASSGPPSSYEQYFGPGTRLTVT.

This clone was seen only once. The V gene is TRBV30, the J gene TRBJ1-6; D gene uncertain. The CDR3 totals 13 residues. Germline V gives CDR1 GTSNPN, CDR2 SVGIG (reference sequence). Trimming stripped 1 base from V and 7 bases from J, with 8 bases between. The CDR3 region has the DNA TGTGCCTGGAGTGCCGGGGAAAATTCACCCCTCCACTTT. Amino acid sequence: CAWSAGENSPLHF.

The CDR3 sequence is CASSYPTGAGANVLTF. The DNA of the CDR3 is TGTGCCAGCAGTTATCCGACAGGTGCTGGGGCCAACGTCCTGACTTTC. This rearrangement joins TRBV6-2 or TRBV6-3 to TRBJ2-6; weak D call: TRBD1 (6 bases). With 3 bases removed from V and 2 bases from J, the gap between germline ends came to 11 bases. There are 16 residues in the CDR3. Germline values: CDR1 MNHEY, CDR2 SVGEGT.

CDR3 sequence (DNA): TGCAGCGTTGTACGACAGTTGGAGCAGTTCTTC. Its protein product is CSVVRQLEQFF. The V call is TRBV29-1, the J call TRBJ2-1, with a weak D call TRBD1 (5 bases). This CDR3 comprises 11 residues. Between the trimmed V and J ends, which lost 4 bases and 10 bases, there was a span of 11 bases. Germline loops: CDR1 SQVTM, CDR2 ANQGSEA.

V and J are TRBV6-5 and TRBJ2-7; D may be TRBD2 (6 bases). Germline-derived CDR1 and CDR2 are MNHEY and SVGAGI. The V end was cut by 5 bases, the J end by 4 bases, with 15 bases between. CDR3 length: 14 residues. The CDR3 region is CASSRDFNDYEQYF. CDR3 coding DNA: TGTGCCAGCAGTAGGGACTTCAATGATTACGAGCAGTACTTC.

The chain carries TRBV2 and TRBJ2-1; 12 bases match TRBD1. This CDR3 is built from 17 residues. The V gene end was trimmed by 1 base and the J gene end by 3 bases; junction bases not matched to a gene: 4. Germline CDR1 reads SNHLY; CDR2 reads FYNNEI. The CDR3 loop reads CASSEVGTGGFYNEQFF. In nucleotides, the CDR3 is TGTGCCAGCAGTGAAGTGGGGACAGGGGGCTTCTACAATGAGCAGTTCTTC.